Reported below is one T cell receptor (beta chain). No antigen is known for it. No quality values exist for individual bases; no much larger clone is one base distant. The CDR3 sequence holds 15 residues, the cysteine and phenylalanine included. Only the CDR3 region is kept as DNA, spanning 45 bases read in frame from base 1. According to the germline V gene, CDR1 reads WSHSY and CDR2 reads SAAADI. V ends up 5 bases short and J 6 bases short, with an unmatched junction base count of 10. TCRbeta CDR3 regions were amplified from genomic DNA by means of the immunoSEQ Assay, a bias-controlled multiplex PCR. Turning to the authors' computational methods: Nucleated cell counts per sample were estimated from amplification of reference gene primers within the assay. To quantify the absolute abundance of each unique TCRbeta CDR3 rearrangement, sequence reads were collapsed and filtered. For each sample, productive Simpson clonality was calculated as the square root of Simpson's diversity index across productive rearrangements. Drawn from immuneACCESS, this table holds only the in-frame rearrangements with V and J called that TCRdb kept. Clones are partly lost; checked studies trace under half to an unresolved V gene and leave the rest unexplained. For V, J and clone size, that table is used; D and trimming come from the DNA. This sample gives fewer than 300,000 clones in total; 86% of them show up just once. The ten largest make up approximately 12% of the sample.

One collaborating source in Seattle enrolled patients during active infection and followed them longitudinally through the course of disease. Each collaborating institution followed its own protocols to collect whole blood in K2EDTA tubes. For TCRbeta analysis, collaborators shipped samples as frozen whole blood, isolated PBMCs, or DNA extracted from either of those sample types. The record originates from a study of blood T cell repertoires in COVID-19 (dated by TCRdb to the early 2020s). A note on the overall study: The collaborator samples originated in the United States, Italy and Spain and spanned the acute and convalescent phases of COVID-19. The samples were drawn from two sources: the first 160 participants of the ongoing ImmuneRACE study, and 1,200 or so subjects contributed by 6 global collaborators. A de-identified subject ID, COVID-19 status, age in years and sex were almost always included in the sample metadata. The prospective study material was composed of cDNA or gDNA derived from T cells, B-cell-depleted T cells, or PBMCs. The repertoires were released in a freely available public database intended as a resource for research on the immune response to SARS-CoV-2. Subjects who had been exposed to COVID-19, were actively infected with it, or had recovered from it provided the deeply sampled blood TCRbeta repertoires that made up the dataset. HLA class I and class II types, where available, came from metadata supplied by the sample provider rather than from assay-based typing.

Broad study findings and their caveats: The amount of clinical and demographic metadata varied by source and participant and was provided uncurated.

The receptor's source is a woman aged 25 to 39 with COVID-19, enrolled during active disease. Rearrangement joined TRBV10-2 to TRBJ2-3, with TRBD2 identical over 8 junction bases. Material for sequencing was peripheral blood. The DNA sequence is TGCGCCAGCAGTAGGCTAGCGGGCCCTTCGGATACGCAGTATTTT. Protein translation: CASSRLAGPSDTQYF.